This T cell receptor (beta chain) was sequenced for a study of blood T cell repertoires in COVID-19. This CDR3 spans 14 amino acids. With 6 bases removed from V and 1 base from J, the gap between germline ends came to 12 bases. Germline V lookup: CDR1 ENHRY, CDR2 SYGVKD. Assay: immunoSEQ multiplex PCR; the TCRdb copy retains only in-frame clones and omits some. The sample holds 70,000 to 80,000 clones, more than 75% seen once. The TCR originated in a human donor in a cohort sampled during active COVID-19. The sequenced sample was peripheral blood. The chain is built from TRBV10-3 and TRBJ1-1, with D possibly being TRBD1 (6 bases). The DNA of the CDR3 is TGTGCCATCAGCGTAAACAGGGAGAACACTGAAGCTTTCTTT. It yields the protein CAISVNRENTEAFF.